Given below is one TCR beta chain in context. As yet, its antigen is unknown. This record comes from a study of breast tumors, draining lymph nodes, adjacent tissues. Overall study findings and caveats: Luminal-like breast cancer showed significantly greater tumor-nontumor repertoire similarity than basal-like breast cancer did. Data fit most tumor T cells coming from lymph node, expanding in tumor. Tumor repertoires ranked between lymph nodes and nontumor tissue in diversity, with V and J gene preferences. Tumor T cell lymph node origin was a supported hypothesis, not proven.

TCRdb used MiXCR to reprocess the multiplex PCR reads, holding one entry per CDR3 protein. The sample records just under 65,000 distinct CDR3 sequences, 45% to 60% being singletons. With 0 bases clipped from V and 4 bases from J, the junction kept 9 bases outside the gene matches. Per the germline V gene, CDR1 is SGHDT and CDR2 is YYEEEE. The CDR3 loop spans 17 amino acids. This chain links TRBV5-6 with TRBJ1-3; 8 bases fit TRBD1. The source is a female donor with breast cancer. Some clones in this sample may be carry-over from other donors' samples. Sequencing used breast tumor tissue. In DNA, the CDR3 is TGTGCCAGCAGCTTGGCCCTCGCAGGGGGCCTGGGAAACACCATATATTTT. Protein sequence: CASSLALAGGLGNTIYF.